This is a list of T cell receptor beta chains from one sample in a study of cytomegalovirus exposure and HLA in healthy donors. Libraries were prepared by immunoSEQ multiplex PCR; TCRdb keeps only in-frame clonotypes and omits some of them. Altogether a few hundred thousand clones are present, approximately 82% being singletons, with the ten largest covering around 8.3%. Sequences were obtained from PBMCs. These receptors all come from a woman aged 55-70 years in good health and CMV-seropositive. The CDR3 runs from the conserved cysteine through the conserved F or W. A D gene is named only where the DNA matches it firmly. Clone size is shown for a subset of rows, as once, few, many or a class of expanded clone.

D: TRBD2; J: TRBJ2-1; size: .; V: TRBV27; CDR3: CASSIRTSGVEQFF; DNA: TGTGCCAGCAGTATAAGGACTAGCGGAGTGGAGCAGTTCTTC
D: .; J: TRBJ2-7; size: few; V: TRBV30; CDR3: CAWSQAGQKQYF; DNA: TGTGCCTGGAGTCAGGCGGGGCAGAAGCAGTACTTC
D: TRBD2; J: TRBJ2-1; size: .; V: TRBV7-3; CDR3: CASSKWGGDNEQFF; DNA: TGTGCCAGCAGCAAGTGGGGAGGGGACAATGAGCAGTTCTTC
D: .; J: TRBJ1-1; size: .; V: TRBV6-1; CDR3: CASSGRPKNTEAFF; DNA: TGTGCCAGCAGTGGGCGGCCTAAGAACACTGAAGCTTTCTTT
D: TRBD2; J: TRBJ2-7; size: .; V: TRBV29-1; CDR3: CSVEVGGLADYEQYF; DNA: TGCAGCGTTGAAGTTGGGGGACTAGCGGACTACGAGCAGTACTTC
D: .; J: TRBJ1-4; size: few; V: TRBV19; CDR3: CASNLRVREKLFF; DNA: TGTGCCAGTAACCTCAGGGTTAGGGAAAAACTGTTTTTT
D: TRBD2; J: TRBJ2-7; size: few; V: TRBV29-1; CDR3: CSVEDSRGSYEQYF; DNA: TGCAGCGTTGAAGACTCTCGCGGGAGCTACGAGCAGTACTTC
D: TRBD2; J: TRBJ2-1; size: .; V: TRBV12-5; CDR3: CASAGLRTSGRRGEQFF; DNA: TGTGCTAGTGCGGGCCTCCGGACTAGCGGGAGAAGGGGTGAGCAGTTCTTC
D: .; J: TRBJ1-4; size: .; V: TRBV4-2; CDR3: CASSQEAQGTGKLFF; DNA: TGTGCCAGCAGCCAAGAAGCCCAGGGGACCGGGAAACTGTTTTTT
D: TRBD2; J: TRBJ2-5; size: .; V: TRBV4-2; CDR3: CASSQEFAGGRETQYF; DNA: TGTGCCAGCAGCCAAGAGTTTGCGGGAGGGCGGGAGACCCAGTACTTC
D: .; J: TRBJ2-7; size: .; V: TRBV28; CDR3: CATSRGAYEQYF; DNA: TGTGCCACCTCCCGCGGGGCCTACGAGCAGTACTTC
D: .; J: TRBJ2-3; size: .; V: TRBV5-1; CDR3: CASSSGSLSTDTQYF; DNA: TGCGCCAGCAGCTCAGGGTCTTTGAGCACAGATACGCAGTATTTT
D: .; J: TRBJ2-7; size: .; V: TRBV5-8; CDR3: CASSLLFPGQYF; DNA: TGTGCCAGCAGCTTGTTATTTCCGGGACAGTACTTC
D: .; J: TRBJ2-7; size: .; V: TRBV5-1; CDR3: CASRRGSTYEQYF; DNA: TGCGCCAGCAGAAGGGGATCCACCTACGAGCAGTACTTC
D: TRBD2; J: TRBJ2-3; size: .; V: TRBV9; CDR3: CASSVEGGRTDTQYF; DNA: TGTGCCAGCAGCGTAGAGGGCGGGAGGACAGATACGCAGTATTTT
D: TRBD1; J: TRBJ1-5; size: .; V: TRBV15; CDR3: CATRDDLGRTGIPYSNQPQHF; DNA: TGTGCCACCCGCGACGATTTAGGTCGGACAGGGATCCCATATAGCAATCAGCCCCAGCATTTT
D: .; J: TRBJ2-5; size: .; V: TRBV5-5; CDR3: CASSALTAQETQYF; DNA: TGTGCCAGCAGCGCCTTGACAGCTCAAGAGACCCAGTACTTC
D: .; J: TRBJ1-2; size: .; V: TRBV13; CDR3: CASSSPLDRNYGYTF; DNA: TGTGCCAGCAGCTCGCCTCTAGACAGGAACTATGGCTACACCTTC
D: .; J: TRBJ1-1; size: .; V: TRBV28; CDR3: CASNTGSTEAFF; DNA: TGTGCCAGCAATACAGGGAGCACTGAAGCTTTCTTT
D: .; J: TRBJ1-5; size: .; V: TRBV6-5; CDR3: CASSLGQHSNQPQHF; DNA: TGTGCCAGCTCCTTGGGGCAGCATAGCAATCAGCCCCAGCATTTT
D: TRBD1; J: TRBJ1-2; size: .; V: TRBV6-5; CDR3: CASRDRGRLYGYTF; DNA: TGTGCCAGCAGGGACAGGGGGCGCCTCTATGGCTACACCTTC
D: TRBD2; J: TRBJ2-5; size: .; V: TRBV2; CDR3: CATGRARREGTQYF; DNA: TGTGCCACCGGCCGGGCTAGGCGGGAGGGGACCCAGTACTTC
D: TRBD1; J: TRBJ1-5; size: .; V: TRBV5-1; CDR3: CASSLSGGPNQPQHF; DNA: TGCGCCAGCAGCTTGTCAGGGGGCCCCAATCAGCCCCAGCATTTT
D: .; J: TRBJ1-5; size: .; V: TRBV4-1; CDR3: CASSPLLFNQPQHF; DNA: TGCGCCAGCAGCCCCTTGCTATTCAATCAGCCCCAGCATTTT
D: .; J: TRBJ1-5; size: .; V: TRBV19; CDR3: CASKSGFNSNQPQHF; DNA: TGTGCCAGTAAGTCTGGCTTTAATAGCAATCAGCCCCAGCATTTT
D: .; J: TRBJ1-1; size: .; V: TRBV28; CDR3: CASNFLSGMRTEAFF; DNA: TGTGCCAGCAATTTCCTTTCAGGGATGAGGACTGAAGCTTTCTTT
D: .; J: TRBJ2-1; size: .; V: TRBV30; CDR3: CAWTSGNKGNEQFF; DNA: TGTGCCTGGACATCGGGAAATAAGGGCAATGAGCAGTTCTTC
D: TRBD1; J: TRBJ1-1; size: .; V: TRBV4-1; CDR3: CASSQDRGPTRRTEAFF; DNA: TGCGCCAGCAGCCAGGACAGGGGGCCGACCCGGCGGACTGAAGCTTTCTTT
D: .; J: TRBJ2-6; size: few; V: TRBV9; CDR3: CASSRTLTTSGANVLTF; DNA: TGTGCCAGCAGTCGGACACTAACCACCTCTGGGGCCAACGTCCTGACTTTC
D: .; J: TRBJ2-5; size: once; V: TRBV5-1; CDR3: CASSRPGEETQYF; DNA: TGCGCCAGCAGCCGACCGGGGGAAGAGACCCAGTACTTC
D: TRBD1; J: TRBJ1-4; size: .; V: TRBV18; CDR3: CASSPVPDRVDEKLFF; DNA: TGTGCCAGCTCACCGGTTCCAGACAGGGTAGATGAAAAACTGTTTTTT
D: .; J: TRBJ1-1; size: once; V: TRBV5-4; CDR3: CASSSYTEAFF; DNA: TGTGCCAGCAGCTCCTACACTGAAGCTTTCTTT
D: .; J: TRBJ1-2; size: .; V: TRBV19; CDR3: CASSIRPRGINYGYTF; DNA: TGTGCCAGTAGTATCCGCCCCAGGGGAATTAACTATGGCTACACCTTC
D: .; J: TRBJ1-1; size: .; V: TRBV29-1; CDR3: CSGIVRGAVTEAFF; DNA: TGCAGCGGAATCGTAAGGGGCGCAGTGACTGAAGCTTTCTTT
D: .; J: TRBJ2-5; size: .; V: TRBV4-1; CDR3: CASSQATGEREETQYF; DNA: TGCGCCAGCAGCCAAGCCACGGGAGAAAGGGAAGAGACCCAGTACTTC
D: .; J: TRBJ1-2; size: .; V: TRBV9; CDR3: CASSVFIGYTF; DNA: TGTGCCAGCAGCGTGTTCATTGGCTACACCTTC
D: TRBD1; J: TRBJ1-4; size: .; V: TRBV7-9; CDR3: CASSRGDSPSEKLFF; DNA: TGTGCCAGCAGCCGAGGGGACAGTCCAAGTGAAAAACTGTTTTTT
D: TRBD2; J: TRBJ2-1; size: .; V: TRBV5-4; CDR3: CASSGGIAGWEQFF; DNA: TGTGCCAGCAGCGGGGGGATAGCGGGATGGGAACAGTTCTTC
D: .; J: TRBJ1-1; size: few; V: TRBV30; CDR3: CAWKRLNTEAFF; DNA: TGTGCCTGGAAGCGTTTGAACACTGAAGCTTTCTTT
D: .; J: TRBJ2-2; size: .; V: TRBV7-9; CDR3: CASKSVRDTGELFF; DNA: TGTGCCAGCAAATCGGTTCGGGACACCGGGGAGCTGTTTTTT
D: .; J: TRBJ2-1; size: .; V: TRBV6-4; CDR3: CASSDKQFSVYNEQFF; DNA: TGTGCCAGCAGTGACAAGCAGTTTAGCGTTTACAATGAGCAGTTCTTC
D: TRBD2; J: TRBJ2-6; size: once; V: TRBV9; CDR3: CASSVLGGAGANVLTF; DNA: TGTGCCAGCAGCGTATTGGGAGGGGCTGGGGCCAACGTCCTGACTTTC
D: TRBD2; J: TRBJ2-1; size: .; V: TRBV2; CDR3: CASSPGLAGNEQFF; DNA: TGTGCCAGCAGCCCGGGACTAGCAGGCAATGAGCAGTTCTTC
D: .; J: TRBJ1-1; size: .; V: TRBV12-5; CDR3: CASGPKTLMNTEAFF; DNA: TGTGCTAGTGGTCCCAAGACACTGATGAACACTGAAGCTTTCTTT
D: .; J: TRBJ2-7; size: .; V: TRBV7-9; CDR3: CSSSSPTGYYEQYF; DNA: TGTTCCAGCAGCTCCCCCACAGGGTACTACGAGCAGTACTTC
D: TRBD1; J: TRBJ1-6; size: few; V: TRBV7-9; CDR3: CASSSAGTGPSPLHF; DNA: TGTGCCAGCAGCTCAGCCGGGACAGGCCCTTCACCCCTCCACTTT
D: .; J: TRBJ1-4; size: .; V: TRBV4-1; CDR3: CASSKTGSSNEKLFF; DNA: TGCGCCAGCAGCAAAACAGGGTCCTCTAATGAAAAACTGTTTTTT
D: .; J: TRBJ2-2; size: .; V: TRBV19; CDR3: CASSIHREYKFAGELFF; DNA: TGTGCCAGTAGTATCCATAGGGAGTACAAATTCGCCGGGGAGCTGTTTTTT
D: .; J: TRBJ1-1; size: .; V: TRBV6-5; CDR3: CASRAARGDTEAFF; DNA: TGTGCCAGCAGGGCCGCCCGGGGAGACACTGAAGCTTTCTTT
D: .; J: TRBJ1-2; size: .; V: TRBV6-1; CDR3: CASSDRVVGYTF; DNA: TGTGCCAGCAGTGACAGGGTGGTTGGCTACACCTTC
D: TRBD1; J: TRBJ1-5; size: few; V: TRBV27; CDR3: CATRGPGNQPQHF; DNA: TGTGCCACCAGGGGGCCCGGCAATCAGCCCCAGCATTTT
D: .; J: TRBJ2-1; size: few; V: TRBV4-1; CDR3: CASSPLGQPKDAEQFF; DNA: TGCGCCAGCAGCCCCCTCGGACAGCCCAAGGACGCTGAGCAGTTCTTC
D: .; J: TRBJ1-1; size: .; V: TRBV15; CDR3: CATSSEGGAFF; DNA: TGTGCCACCAGCAGTGAGGGGGGGGCTTTCTTT
D: TRBD2; J: TRBJ2-1; size: .; V: TRBV11-1; CDR3: CASSLVGSGRKNEQFF; DNA: TGTGCCAGCAGCTTAGTCGGTAGCGGGAGGAAAAATGAGCAGTTCTTC
D: .; J: TRBJ2-1; size: .; V: TRBV6-6; CDR3: CASSSRARYNEQFF; DNA: TGTGCCAGCAGTTCCAGGGCCCGCTACAATGAGCAGTTCTTC
D: TRBD2; J: TRBJ2-1; size: .; V: TRBV15; CDR3: CATSRDSSGRGEQFF; DNA: TGTGCCACCAGCAGAGATTCTAGCGGGAGGGGTGAGCAGTTCTTC
D: TRBD1; J: TRBJ1-4; size: .; V: TRBV2; CDR3: CARRQGATEKLFF; DNA: TGTGCCAGGAGACAGGGGGCAACGGAAAAACTGTTTTTT
D: .; J: TRBJ2-1; size: .; V: TRBV29-1; CDR3: CSVQRSGNEQFF; DNA: TGCAGCGTTCAGCGGAGTGGCAATGAGCAGTTCTTC